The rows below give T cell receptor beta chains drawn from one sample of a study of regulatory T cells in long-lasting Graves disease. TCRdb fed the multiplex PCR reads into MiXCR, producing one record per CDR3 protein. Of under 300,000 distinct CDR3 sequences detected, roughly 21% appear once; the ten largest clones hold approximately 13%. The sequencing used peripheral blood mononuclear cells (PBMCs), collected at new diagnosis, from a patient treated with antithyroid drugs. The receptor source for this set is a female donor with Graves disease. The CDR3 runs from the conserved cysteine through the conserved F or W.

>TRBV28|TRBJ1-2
CASSFGQGAYGYTF
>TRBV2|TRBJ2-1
CASSGHPGQSSYNEQFF
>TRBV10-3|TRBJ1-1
CAISDRGHKTEAFF
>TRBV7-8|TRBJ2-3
CASSRGRGEITSTDTQYF
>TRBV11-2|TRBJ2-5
CASSSGRGEETQYF
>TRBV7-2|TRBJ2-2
CASSFWGRHTGELFF
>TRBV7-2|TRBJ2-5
CASSSGALGETQYF
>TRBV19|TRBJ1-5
CASSPGRGSSNQPQHF
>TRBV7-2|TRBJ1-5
CASSAEGQSLFSNQPQHF
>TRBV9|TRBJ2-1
CASSVRGYTYNEQFF
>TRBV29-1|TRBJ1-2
CSDTTGSGYTF
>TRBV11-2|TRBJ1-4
CASSRKSGQGDEKLFF
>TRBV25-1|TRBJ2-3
CASSEYRTGTGGTDTQYF
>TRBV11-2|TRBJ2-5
CASSLIGLGGETQYF
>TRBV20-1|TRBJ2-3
CSLGGQGSTDTQYF
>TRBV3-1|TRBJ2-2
CASRAGNTGELFF
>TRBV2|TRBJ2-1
CASSDRGDKQFF
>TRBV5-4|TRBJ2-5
CASSLRLGQRRQETQYF
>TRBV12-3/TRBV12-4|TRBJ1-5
CASSPRYYQPQHF
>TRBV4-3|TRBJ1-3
CASSQGRSGNTIYF
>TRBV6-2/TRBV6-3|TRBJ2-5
CASSETLGNRETQYF
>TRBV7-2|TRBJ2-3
CASSLFQSTDTRYF
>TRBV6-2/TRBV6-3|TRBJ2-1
CASSYGAGGSSEQFF
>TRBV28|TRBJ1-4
CASSPSGYEKLFF
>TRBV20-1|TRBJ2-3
CSARGDPSTDTQYF
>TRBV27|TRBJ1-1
CASSFERMNTEAFF
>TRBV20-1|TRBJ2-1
CSARVLAGVTYNEQFF
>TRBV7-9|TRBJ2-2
CASPPTVNTGELFF
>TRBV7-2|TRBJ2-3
CATRGGTDTQYF
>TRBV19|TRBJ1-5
CASTPGAQANQPQHF
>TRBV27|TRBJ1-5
CASRRGDQPQHF
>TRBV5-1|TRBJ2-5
CASSPGQLSDAPQETQYF
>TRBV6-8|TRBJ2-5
CASSYLRLQETQYF
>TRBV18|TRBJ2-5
CASSPKELGETQYF
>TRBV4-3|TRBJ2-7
CASSDGTGQGPSEQYF
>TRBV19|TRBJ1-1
CATTGAHGNTEAFF
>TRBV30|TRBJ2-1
CAWSEGLGDNEQFF
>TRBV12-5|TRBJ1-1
CASGLGTGGSNEAFF